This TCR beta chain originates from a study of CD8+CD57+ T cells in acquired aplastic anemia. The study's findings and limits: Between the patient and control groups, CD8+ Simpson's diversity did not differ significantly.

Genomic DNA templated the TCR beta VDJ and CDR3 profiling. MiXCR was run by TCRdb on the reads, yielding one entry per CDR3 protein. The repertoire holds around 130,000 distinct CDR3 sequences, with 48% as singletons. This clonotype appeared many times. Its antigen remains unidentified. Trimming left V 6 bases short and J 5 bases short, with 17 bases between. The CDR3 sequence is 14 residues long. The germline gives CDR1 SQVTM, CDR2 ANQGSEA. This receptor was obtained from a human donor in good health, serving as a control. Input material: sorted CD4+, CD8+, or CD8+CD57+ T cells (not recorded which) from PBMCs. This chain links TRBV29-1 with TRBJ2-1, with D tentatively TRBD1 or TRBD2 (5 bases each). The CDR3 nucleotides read TGCAGCGTCGCCCCTCCGGGGCCCCACAATGAGCAGTTCTTC. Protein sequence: CSVAPPGPHNEQFF.